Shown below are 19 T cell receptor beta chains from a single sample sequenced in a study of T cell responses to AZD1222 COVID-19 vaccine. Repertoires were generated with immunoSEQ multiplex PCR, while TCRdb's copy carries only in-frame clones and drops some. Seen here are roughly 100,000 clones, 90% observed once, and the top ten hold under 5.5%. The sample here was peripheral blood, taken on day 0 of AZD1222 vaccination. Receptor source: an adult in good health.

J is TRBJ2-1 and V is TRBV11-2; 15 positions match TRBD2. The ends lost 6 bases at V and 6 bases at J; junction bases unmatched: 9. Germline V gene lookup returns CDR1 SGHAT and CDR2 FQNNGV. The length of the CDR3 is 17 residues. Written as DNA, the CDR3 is TGTGCCAGCAGTTGGGCCGGACTAGCGGGGGGGCCCAATGAGCAGTTCTTC. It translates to CASSWAGLAGGPNEQFF.

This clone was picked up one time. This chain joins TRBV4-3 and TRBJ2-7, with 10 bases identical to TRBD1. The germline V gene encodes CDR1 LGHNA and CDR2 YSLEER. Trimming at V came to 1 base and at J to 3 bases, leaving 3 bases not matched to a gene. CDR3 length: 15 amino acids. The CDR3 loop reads CASSQGTGGVYEQYF. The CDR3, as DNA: TGCGCCAGCAGCCAAGGGACAGGGGGGGTCTACGAGCAGTACTTC.

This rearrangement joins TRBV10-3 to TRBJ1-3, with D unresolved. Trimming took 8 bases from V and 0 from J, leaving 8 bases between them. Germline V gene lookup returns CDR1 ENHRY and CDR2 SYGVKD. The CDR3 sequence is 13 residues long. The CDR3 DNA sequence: TGTGCCATCTGGGCGGGCTCTGGAAACACCATATATTTT. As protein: CAIWAGSGNTIYF.

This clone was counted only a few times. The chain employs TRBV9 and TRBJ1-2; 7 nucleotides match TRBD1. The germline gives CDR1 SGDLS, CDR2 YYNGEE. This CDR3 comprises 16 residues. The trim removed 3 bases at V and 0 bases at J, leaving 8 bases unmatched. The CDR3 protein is CASSALTGSANYGYTF. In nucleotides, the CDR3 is TGTGCCAGCAGCGCCTTGACAGGGTCAGCTAACTATGGCTACACCTTC.

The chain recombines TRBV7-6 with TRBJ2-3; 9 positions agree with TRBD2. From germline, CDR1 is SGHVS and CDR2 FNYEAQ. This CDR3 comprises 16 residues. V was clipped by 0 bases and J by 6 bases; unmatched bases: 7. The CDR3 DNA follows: TGTGCCAGCAGCTTAGCTCCTAGCGGGGCAGGGGATACGCAGTATTTT. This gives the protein CASSLAPSGAGDTQYF.

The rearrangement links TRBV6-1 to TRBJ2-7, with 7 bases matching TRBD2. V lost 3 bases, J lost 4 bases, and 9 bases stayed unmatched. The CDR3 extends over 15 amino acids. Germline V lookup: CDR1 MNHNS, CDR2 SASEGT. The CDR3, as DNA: TGTGCCAGCAGTGAGGTGGCGGGGGTTGGGTACGAGCAGTACTTC. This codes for CASSEVAGVGYEQYF.

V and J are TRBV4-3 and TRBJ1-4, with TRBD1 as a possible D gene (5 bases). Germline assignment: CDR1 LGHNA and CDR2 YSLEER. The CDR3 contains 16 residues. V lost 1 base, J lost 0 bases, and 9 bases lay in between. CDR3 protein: CASSQVGPATNEKLFF. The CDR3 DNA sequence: TGCGCCAGCAGCCAAGTGGGACCTGCAACTAATGAAAAACTGTTTTTT.

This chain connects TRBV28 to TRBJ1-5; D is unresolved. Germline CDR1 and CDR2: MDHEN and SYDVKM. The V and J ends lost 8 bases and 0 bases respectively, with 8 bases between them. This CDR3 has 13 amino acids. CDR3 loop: CASWRDSNQPQHF. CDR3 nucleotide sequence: TGTGCCAGCTGGCGAGATAGCAATCAGCCCCAGCATTTT.

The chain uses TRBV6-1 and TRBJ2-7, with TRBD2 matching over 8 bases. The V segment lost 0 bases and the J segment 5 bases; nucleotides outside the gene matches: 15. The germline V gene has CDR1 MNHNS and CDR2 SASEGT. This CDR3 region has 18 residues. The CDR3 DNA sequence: TGTGCCAGCAGTGAAGCACCCCTGGATGCGGGGGGTAAAGACGAGCAGTACTTC. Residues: CASSEAPLDAGGKDEQYF.

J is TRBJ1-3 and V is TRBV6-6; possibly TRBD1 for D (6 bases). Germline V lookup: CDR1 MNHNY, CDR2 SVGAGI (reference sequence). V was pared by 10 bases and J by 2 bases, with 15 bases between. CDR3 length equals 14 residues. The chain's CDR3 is CATRDPGAGNTIYF. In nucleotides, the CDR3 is TGTGCCACACGGGACCCAGGGGCTGGAAACACCATATATTTT.

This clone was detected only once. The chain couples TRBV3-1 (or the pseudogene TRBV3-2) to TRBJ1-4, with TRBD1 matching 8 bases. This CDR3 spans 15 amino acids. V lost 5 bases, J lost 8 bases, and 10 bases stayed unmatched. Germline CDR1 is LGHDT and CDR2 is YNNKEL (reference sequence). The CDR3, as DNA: TGTGCCAGCAGCTCCCCAGGGGGCGCTGGAGAAAAACTGTTTTTT. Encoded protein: CASSSPGGAGEKLFF.

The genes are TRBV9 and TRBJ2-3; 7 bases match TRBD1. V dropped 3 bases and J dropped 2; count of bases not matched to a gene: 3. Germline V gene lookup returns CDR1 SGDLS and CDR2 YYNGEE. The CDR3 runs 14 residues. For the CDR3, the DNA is TGTGCCAGCAGCGCAGGGACAGCCACAGATACGCAGTATTTT. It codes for CASSAGTATDTQYF. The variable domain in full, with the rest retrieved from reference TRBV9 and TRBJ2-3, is DSGVTQTPKHLITATGQRVTLRCSPRSGDLSVYWYQQSLDQGLQFLIQYYNGEERAKGNILERFSAQQFPDLHSELNLSSLELGDSALYFCASSAGTATDTQYFGPGTRLTVL.

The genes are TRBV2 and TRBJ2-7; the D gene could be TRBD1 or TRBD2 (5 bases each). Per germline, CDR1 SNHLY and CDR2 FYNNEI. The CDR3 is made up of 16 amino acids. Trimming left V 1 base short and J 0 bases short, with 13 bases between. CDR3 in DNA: TGTGCCAGCAGTGAAGGGCGGGCCAGGGACTCCTACGAGCAGTACTTC. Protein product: CASSEGRARDSYEQYF.

CDR3 DNA sequence: TGTGCCCAGTCTGGACATAGACCCTACGAGCAGTACTTC. This sequence encodes CAQSGHRPYEQYF. The chain couples TRBV30 to TRBJ2-7; D might be TRBD1 (5 bases). The germline V gene has CDR1 GTSNPN and CDR2 SVGIG (reference sequence). Trimming left V 8 bases short and J 2 bases short, with 16 bases between. This CDR3 is built from 13 residues. Based on the CDR3 plus reference TRBV30 and TRBJ2-7, the full variable domain is SQTIHQWPATLVQPVGSPLSLECTVEGTSNPNLYWYRQAAGRGLQLLFYSVGIGQISSEVPQNLSASRPQDRQFILSSKKLLLSDSGFYLCAQSGHRPYEQYFGPGTRLTVT.

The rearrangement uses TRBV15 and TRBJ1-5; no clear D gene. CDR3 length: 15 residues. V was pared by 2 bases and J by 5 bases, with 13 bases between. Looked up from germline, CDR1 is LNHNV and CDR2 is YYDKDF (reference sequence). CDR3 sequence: CATSRQDRVHQPQHF. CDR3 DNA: TGTGCCACCAGCAGACAGGACCGGGTGCATCAGCCCCAGCATTTT.

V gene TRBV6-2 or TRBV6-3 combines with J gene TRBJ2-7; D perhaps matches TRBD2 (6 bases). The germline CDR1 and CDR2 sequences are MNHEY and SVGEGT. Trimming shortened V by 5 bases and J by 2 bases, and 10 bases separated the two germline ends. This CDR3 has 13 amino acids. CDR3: CASSGTPAYEQYF. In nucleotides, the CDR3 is TGTGCCAGCAGTGGGACTCCGGCCTACGAGCAGTACTTC.

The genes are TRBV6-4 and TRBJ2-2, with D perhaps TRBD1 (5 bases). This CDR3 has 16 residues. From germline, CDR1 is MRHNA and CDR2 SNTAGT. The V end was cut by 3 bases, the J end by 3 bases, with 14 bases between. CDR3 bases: TGTGCCAGCAGTGAGGGGCAGGGAATGGACACCGGGGAGCTGTTTTTT. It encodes CASSEGQGMDTGELFF.

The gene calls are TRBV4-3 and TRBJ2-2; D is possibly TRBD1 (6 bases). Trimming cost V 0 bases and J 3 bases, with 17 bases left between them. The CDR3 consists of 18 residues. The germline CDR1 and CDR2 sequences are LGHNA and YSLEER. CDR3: CASSQEGPTGWDTGELFF. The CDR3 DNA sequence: TGCGCCAGCAGCCAAGAGGGGCCAACAGGGTGGGACACCGGGGAGCTGTTTTTT.

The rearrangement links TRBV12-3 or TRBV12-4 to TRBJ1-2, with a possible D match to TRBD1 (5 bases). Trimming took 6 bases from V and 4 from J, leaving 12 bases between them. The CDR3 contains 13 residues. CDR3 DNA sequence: TGTGCCAGCAGCACCGGGGCACGCTATGGCTACACCTTC. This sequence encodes CASSTGARYGYTF.